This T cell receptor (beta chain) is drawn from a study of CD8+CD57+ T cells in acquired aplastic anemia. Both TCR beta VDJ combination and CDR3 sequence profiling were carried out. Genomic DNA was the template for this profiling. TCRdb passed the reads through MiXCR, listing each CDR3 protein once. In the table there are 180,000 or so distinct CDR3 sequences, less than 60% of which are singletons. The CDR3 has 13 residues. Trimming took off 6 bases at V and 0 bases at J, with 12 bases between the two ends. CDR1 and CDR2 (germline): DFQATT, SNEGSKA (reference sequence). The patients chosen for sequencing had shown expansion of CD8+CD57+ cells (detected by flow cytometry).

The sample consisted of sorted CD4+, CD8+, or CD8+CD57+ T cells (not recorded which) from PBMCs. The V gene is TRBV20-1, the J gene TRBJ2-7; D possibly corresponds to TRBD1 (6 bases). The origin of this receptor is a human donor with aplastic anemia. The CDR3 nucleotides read TGCAGTGCGACAGGTTTAAGCTCCTACGAGCAGTACTTC. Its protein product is CSATGLSSYEQYF.